A selection of T cell receptor beta chains follows, all from one sample in a study of T cells after yellow fever vaccination. TCRdb recomputed calls from the 5' RACE reads with MiXCR, one row per CDR3 protein. The sample lists about 310,000 distinct CDR3 sequences, more than 3% occurring once. Here the sequenced sample was PBMCs, taken on the day of the yellow fever booster vaccination. These receptors were taken from a man between 18 and 35 years old who received the YFV17D yellow fever vaccine. Each CDR3 is given with its conserved first and last residue. The order of the fields is D gene, clone size, V gene, J gene, CDR3 DNA, CDR3 protein. D genes are given only for firm matches. Clone size, where shown, is once, few, many, or a class for clones that have expanded.

>.|many|TRBV3-1|TRBJ2-7
TGTGCCAGCAGCCAAGGCGAAAGGGTGTACGAGCAGTACTTC
CASSQGERVYEQYF
>.|few|TRBV6-6|TRBJ2-3
TGTGCCAGCAGTTACACCTCAACTACTAGCGATACGCAGTATTTT
CASSYTSTTSDTQYF
>.|many|TRBV11-2|TRBJ2-3
TGTGCCAGCAGCTTCGGATGGACAGATAACACAGATACGCAGTATTTT
CASSFGWTDNTDTQYF
>.|many|TRBV5-1|TRBJ2-5
TGCGCCAGCAGCCCGCTCCAGGGCACGGGCGAGACCCAGTACTTC
CASSPLQGTGETQYF
>TRBD1|many|TRBV15|TRBJ2-7
TGTGCCACCAGCTTATGGACAGGGATGGGGTACGAGCAGTACTTC
CATSLWTGMGYEQYF
>TRBD1|.|TRBV5-4|TRBJ1-4
TGTGCCAGCAGCACCGGGACAGCCGGCGAAAAACTGTTTTTT
CASSTGTAGEKLFF
>.|many|TRBV5-5|TRBJ2-1
TGTGCCAGCAGCTTGGGACAGCCAGACTACAATGAGCAGTTCTTC
CASSLGQPDYNEQFF
>.|many|TRBV5-1|TRBJ2-1
TGCGCCAGCAGGACGGGGGGCCCCTCCTACAATGAGCAGTTCTTC
CASRTGGPSYNEQFF
>.|many|TRBV5-1|TRBJ2-2
TGCGCCAGCAGTTCGAACGGCAACTCCGCCGGGGAGCTGTTTTTT
CASSSNGNSAGELFF
>.|.|TRBV20-1|TRBJ1-2
TGCAGTGCTAACGGACAGCTCCACTATGGCTACACCTTC
CSANGQLHYGYTF
>.|many|TRBV29-1|TRBJ2-5
TGCAGCGTTGGAGGGCAGGGGTTAGGGTTGAGACAAGAGACCCAGTACTTC
CSVGGQGLGLRQETQYF
>.|many|TRBV5-1|TRBJ2-3
TGCGCCAGCAGCGGTTCAGCAGGGATGGGCACAGATACGCAGTATTTT
CASSGSAGMGTDTQYF
>TRBD2|many|TRBV5-1|TRBJ2-5
TGCGCCAGCAGTTCCGAAGGACTAGCGGGGGAACAAGAGACCCAGTACTTC
CASSSEGLAGEQETQYF
>.|many|TRBV20-1|TRBJ2-1
TGCAGTGCTGCCTCGGACAATGAGCAGTTCTTC
CSAASDNEQFF
>.|few|TRBV5-1|TRBJ1-1
TGCGCCAGCAGCTTCGGCGGGGGGCGTGAAACTGAAGCTTTCTTT
CASSFGGGRETEAFF
>.|many|TRBV25-1|TRBJ2-3
TGTGCCAGCAGTGATGGCGGAACAGGCACAGATACGCAGTATTTT
CASSDGGTGTDTQYF
>.|many|TRBV5-1|TRBJ1-6
TGCGCCAGCAGCTTGGACGGAAACCTTAATTCACCCCTCCACTTT
CASSLDGNLNSPLHF
>.|.|TRBV15|TRBJ2-1
TGTGCCACCAGCAGAGGATTCACCTCCAATGAGCAGTTCTTC
CATSRGFTSNEQFF
>TRBD1|many|TRBV4-3|TRBJ2-1
TGCGCCAGCAGCCAAGATGGGACAGGGACCAATGAGCAGTTCTTC
CASSQDGTGTNEQFF
>.|.|TRBV29-1|TRBJ1-2
TGCAGCGTTGCGGAGGAACCCCGGGGAGACTATGGCTACACCTTC
CSVAEEPRGDYGYTF
>.|many|TRBV27|TRBJ2-5
TGTGCCAGCGGGTACCGGGACACACAAGAGACCCAGTACTTC
CASGYRDTQETQYF
>.|many|TRBV5-1|TRBJ1-5
TGCGCCAGCAGCTTGCAAGGGGGGAGTCAGCCCCAGCATTTT
CASSLQGGSQPQHF
>TRBD2|many|TRBV5-6|TRBJ2-3
TGTGCCAGCAGCTTCCAGACTAGCATTAGCACAGATACGCAGTATTTT
CASSFQTSISTDTQYF